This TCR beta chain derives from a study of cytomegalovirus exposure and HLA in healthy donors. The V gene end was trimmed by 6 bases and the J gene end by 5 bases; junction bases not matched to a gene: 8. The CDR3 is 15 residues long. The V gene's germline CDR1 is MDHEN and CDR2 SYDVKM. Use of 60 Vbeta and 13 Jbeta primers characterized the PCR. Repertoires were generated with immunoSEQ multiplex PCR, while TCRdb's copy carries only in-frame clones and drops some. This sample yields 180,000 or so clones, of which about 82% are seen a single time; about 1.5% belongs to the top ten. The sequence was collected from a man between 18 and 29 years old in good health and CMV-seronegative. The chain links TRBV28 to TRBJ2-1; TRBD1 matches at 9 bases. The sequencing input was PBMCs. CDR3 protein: CASRTGGSLNNEQFF. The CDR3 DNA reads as TGTGCCAGCAGGACAGGGGGGAGTTTGAACAATGAGCAGTTCTTC.